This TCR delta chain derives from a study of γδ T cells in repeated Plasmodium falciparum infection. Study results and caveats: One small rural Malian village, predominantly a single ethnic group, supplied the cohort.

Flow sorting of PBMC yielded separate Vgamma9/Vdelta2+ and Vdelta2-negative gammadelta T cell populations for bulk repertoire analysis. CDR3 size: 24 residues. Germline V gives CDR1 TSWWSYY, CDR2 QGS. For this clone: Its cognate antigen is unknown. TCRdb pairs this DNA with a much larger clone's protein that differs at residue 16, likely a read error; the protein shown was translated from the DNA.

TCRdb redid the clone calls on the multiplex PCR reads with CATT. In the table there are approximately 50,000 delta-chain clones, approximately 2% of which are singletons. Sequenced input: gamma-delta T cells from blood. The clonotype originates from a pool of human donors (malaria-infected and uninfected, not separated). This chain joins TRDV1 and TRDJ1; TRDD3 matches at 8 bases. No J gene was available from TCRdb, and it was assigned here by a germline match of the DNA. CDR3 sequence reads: CALGGNVPTPVVGWGTTDTDILIF. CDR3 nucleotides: TGTGCTCTTGGGGGGAACGTACCTACTCCGGTTGTGGGCTGGGGGACTACCGACACCGATATACTCATCTTT.